Shown below are 19 T cell receptor beta chains from a single sample sequenced in a study of T cell responses to AZD1222 COVID-19 vaccine. TCRdb's table, derived via immunoSEQ multiplex PCR, lists solely in-frame clones and lacks some. This table has about 100,000 clones, 86% appearing once. Source: peripheral blood, taken on day 0 of AZD1222 vaccination. These receptors all stem from an adult in good health.

Here the CDR3 DNA reads TGTGCCAGCAGCCGAGGCGGGGGAGCCTACAATGAGCAGTTCTTC. Protein: CASSRGGGAYNEQFF. V gene TRBV6-2 or TRBV6-3 combines with J gene TRBJ2-1; TRBD2 matches at 7 bases. CDR1 and CDR2 (germline): MNHEY, SVGEGT. The CDR3 loop spans 15 amino acids. Trimming took 6 bases from V and 2 from J; bases not matched to a gene: 7.

The V and J genes are TRBV5-1 and TRBJ2-7; 9 bases match TRBD1. Germline values: CDR1 SGHRS, CDR2 YFSETQ. J was trimmed by 5 bases and V by 0 bases; bases with no gene match: 6. CDR3 length: 15 amino acids. CDR3 loop: CASSLEGTGFHEQYF. The CDR3 DNA reads as TGCGCCAGCAGCTTGGAAGGGACAGGGTTCCACGAGCAGTACTTC.

The V gene is TRBV7-3, the J gene TRBJ1-5, with TRBD1 as a possible D gene (5 bases). The CDR3 spans 13 residues. Germline V gives CDR1 SGHTA, CDR2 FQGTGA. V lost 5 bases to trimming and J lost 7 bases, with 12 bases between them. CDR3 sequence: CASSPGSGQPQHF. CDR3 sequence (DNA): TGTGCCAGCAGCCCAGGGTCGGGACAGCCCCAGCATTTT.

The chain employs TRBV28 and TRBJ2-5; D gene ambiguous. In germline, CDR1 is MDHEN, CDR2 SYDVKM. The CDR3 covers 14 residues. V was clipped by 3 bases and J by 4 bases, with 12 bases between them. For the CDR3, the DNA is TGTGCCAGCAGTTTGTGGGGAAGTGGAGAGACCCAGTACTTC. Translating it yields CASSLWGSGETQYF.

This rearrangement joins TRBV18 to TRBJ1-2, with a weak D call TRBD1 (6 bases). Trimming shortened V by 4 bases and J by 0 bases, and 12 bases separated the two germline ends. The length of the CDR3 is 15 residues. Germline CDR1 and CDR2: KGHSH and LQKENI. For the CDR3, the DNA is TGTGCCAGCTCACTTAGACAGGCCACTAACTATGGCTACACCTTC. This translates into CASSLRQATNYGYTF.

V gene TRBV5-1 combines with J gene TRBJ2-7; perhaps TRBD1 as D (5 bases). Deletions cut 0 bases from V and 0 bases from J, with 10 bases between. This CDR3 has 15 residues. Per the germline V gene, CDR1 is SGHRS and CDR2 is YFSETQ. CDR3 coding DNA: TGCGCCAGCAGCTTGGGAGACAGAGACTCCTACGAGCAGTACTTC. Its protein product is CASSLGDRDSYEQYF.

The sample holds one count of this clone. The chain has TRBV6-5 and TRBJ1-2, with 9 bases identical to TRBD1. CDR1 is MNHEY and CDR2 is SVGAGI in the germline V gene. The trim removed 2 bases at V and 0 bases at J, leaving 4 bases unmatched. This CDR3 contains 16 residues. The CDR3 reads CASSYGGTGTNYGYTF. The CDR3 DNA reads as TGTGCCAGCAGTTACGGAGGGACAGGGACTAACTATGGCTACACCTTC.

The rearrangement joins TRBV18 to TRBJ1-1; D call uncertain. The CDR3 sequence is 15 residues long. The germline V gene has CDR1 KGHSH and CDR2 LQKENI. The germline V and J ends were trimmed by 3 bases and 1 base, with 12 bases remaining between them. The CDR3 sequence: CASSPDQDWNTEAFF. The CDR3 DNA is TGTGCCAGCTCACCGGATCAGGACTGGAACACTGAAGCTTTCTTT.

This rearrangement joins TRBV2 to TRBJ2-1; no clear D. The CDR3 spans 14 residues. The germline gives CDR1 SNHLY, CDR2 FYNNEI. V shed 6 bases and J shed 12 bases, with 21 bases lying between them. For the CDR3, the DNA is TGTGCCAGCAGCGCTATAGGCGACTCGAAAGGGCAGTTCTTC. This sequence encodes CASSAIGDSKGQFF.

By frequency in the sample, this clone is large (0.1 to 1%). This sample includes further DNA sequences coding for the same CDR3. V and J are TRBV7-6 and TRBJ2-7; D uncertain. Germline CDR1 is SGHVS and CDR2 is FNYEAQ. The V end was cut by 1 base, the J end by 3 bases, with 7 bases between. The CDR3 runs 13 residues. CDR3 DNA: TGTGCCAGCAGCTTAGGGCCTAACTACGAGCAGTACTTC. Residues: CASSLGPNYEQYF.

The chain links TRBV29-1 to TRBJ1-1; D is uncertain. Looked up from germline, CDR1 is SQVTM and CDR2 is ANQGSEA. The CDR3 extends over 13 amino acids. Between the trimmed V and J ends, which lost 4 bases and 4 bases, there was a span of 13 bases. The DNA for the CDR3 is TGCAGCGTTGGGCTTTCTGGAGGCACTGAAGCTTTCTTT. Translation: CSVGLSGGTEAFF. The full variable domain, rest sourced from reference TRBV29-1 and TRBJ1-1, is SAVISQKPSRDICQRGTSLTIQCQVDSQVTMMFWYRQQPGQSLTLIATANQGSEATYESGFVIDKFPISRPNLTFSTLTVSNMSPEDSSIYLCSVGLSGGTEAFFGQGTRLTVV.

The rearrangement links TRBV9 to TRBJ1-5; the D is unclear. Trimming pared 3 bases from V and 4 bases from J, leaving 11 bases between. The CDR3 loop spans 14 amino acids. CDR1 and CDR2 from the germline V gene are SGDLS and YYNGEE. The CDR3 here is CASSGGVGNQPQHF. The CDR3 DNA sequence: TGTGCCAGCAGCGGGGGTGTGGGTAATCAGCCCCAGCATTTT.

This chain links TRBV28 with TRBJ1-1; TRBD1 is a possible D gene (6 bases). From germline, CDR1 is MDHEN and CDR2 SYDVKM. The CDR3 contains 13 residues. V was cut by 1 base and J by 8 bases, with 11 bases left in between. In DNA form, the CDR3 reads TGTGCCAGCAGTTTATTGGCAGGGGAAGAAGCTTTCTTT. It codes for CASSLLAGEEAFF.

CDR3 sequence (DNA): TGTGCCAGCAGTTTATGGGGGGGCGCCGTGCCTGAAGCTTTCTTT. It yields the protein CASSLWGGAVPEAFF. This chain links TRBV27 with TRBJ1-1; TRBD1 is a possible D gene (6 bases). The germline CDR1 and CDR2 sequences are MNHEY and SMNVEV (reference sequence). The CDR3 loop spans 15 amino acids. Trimming left V 1 base short and J 6 bases short, with 15 bases between.

This sequence joins TRBV28 and TRBJ2-7, with D unclear. Germline values: CDR1 MDHEN, CDR2 SYDVKM. The CDR3 is 13 amino acids. V was cut by 3 bases and J by 2 bases, with 8 bases left in between. The CDR3: CASSFRKTYEQYF. CDR3 coding DNA: TGTGCCAGCAGTTTCCGAAAAACCTACGAGCAGTACTTC.

The chain has TRBV3-1 (or the pseudogene TRBV3-2) and TRBJ2-7; the D is unclear. Looked up from germline, CDR1 is LGHDT and CDR2 is YNNKEL (reference sequence). V was shortened by 1 base and J by 6 bases, with 7 bases between the two germline ends. The CDR3 runs 12 residues. The CDR3 sequence: CASSQGGGEQYF. CDR3 nucleotide sequence: TGTGCCAGCAGCCAAGGGGGTGGCGAGCAGTACTTC.

The rearrangement links TRBV5-1 to TRBJ2-3; 10 nucleotides line up with TRBD1. The V gene end was trimmed by 3 bases and the J gene end by 4 bases; junction bases not matched to a gene: 5. CDR3 size: 15 residues. Germline assignment: CDR1 SGHRS and CDR2 YFSETQ. CDR3 nucleotides: TGCGCCAGCAGCTGGCGGGACAGGGGCGCAGATACGCAGTATTTT. It specifies CASSWRDRGADTQYF.

J is TRBJ2-3 and V is TRBV5-4; 8 positions match TRBD1. Germline V lookup: CDR1 SGHNT, CDR2 YYREEE (reference sequence). This CDR3 comprises 15 residues. Trimming at V came to 4 bases and at J to 4 bases, leaving 8 bases not matched to a gene. CDR3 region: CASSVDRGGSDTQYF. The CDR3 DNA follows: TGTGCCAGCAGCGTCGACAGGGGTGGGTCAGATACGCAGTATTTT. Drawing the rest from reference TRBV5-4 and TRBJ2-3, the complete variable domain is ETGVTQSPTHLIKTRGQQVTLRCSSQSGHNTVSWYQQALGQGPQFIFQYYREEENGRGNFPPRFSGLQFPNYSSELNVNALELDDSALYLCASSVDRGGSDTQYFGPGTRLTVL.

The V call is TRBV5-4, the J call TRBJ2-7, with 7 bases fitting TRBD2. The germline V gene has CDR1 SGHNT and CDR2 YYREEE (reference sequence). The CDR3 is 15 residues long. With V trimmed by 1 base and J by 3 bases, 7 bases remained unmatched. The CDR3: CASSLKASGYYEQYF. In nucleotides, the CDR3 is TGTGCCAGCAGCTTGAAAGCTAGCGGCTACTACGAGCAGTACTTC.